This T cell receptor (beta chain) was found in a study of shared clonotypes between healthy human individuals. The wider study: Researchers assigned three CD4 naive, three CD4 memory, two CD8 naive and one CD8 memory plate to each donor. General study findings and limits: Generally, naive subsets came out with larger estimated richness than memory subsets.

Using immunoSEQ multiplex PCR, the repertoire was profiled, and TCRdb retains in-frame clones only, with some absent. The profile covers around 1,900,000 clones, with 90% to 95% appearing a single time and more than 1.5% taken by the ten largest. Regarding this clone: The target antigen is unknown.

Trimming cost V 0 bases and J 4 bases, with 6 bases left between them. CDR3 size: 14 residues. The germline V gene has CDR1 MNHEY and CDR2 SMNVEV (reference sequence). Naive CD8 cells, CD45RO-negative and positively selected for CCR7, excluded terminally differentiated effector memory CD45RA+ cells. The donors, healthy adults who were HIV-negative, had experienced no recent acute infections or vaccinations. Sequencing was performed on naive CD8+ T cells from PBMCs. This sequence was found in a man aged 18 to 30 in good health. Some clones in this sample may be carry-over from other donors' samples. The chain links TRBV27 to TRBJ2-2; D not certain. The chain's CDR3 is CASSLSPATGELFF. The CDR3 DNA is TGTGCCAGCAGTTTATCCCCAGCCACCGGGGAGCTGTTTTTT.